A single sample gave rise to the 18 T cell receptor beta chains below, sequenced in a study of CDR3 diversity in severe acne (dated by TCRdb to between 2019 and 2020). Library preparation employed PCR. The sequencing machine was an Illumina HiSeq 2000. Through fastp at Q25 and MiXCR, TCRdb rebuilt clones from the public reads, retaining in-frame beta chains. Each record represents a unique CDR3 protein, reported with the most common genes and DNA among its rows. The sample table shows 97,000 or so distinct CDR3 sequences, and roughly half are seen once. The ten most abundant clones make up 9.5% to 15% of the sample. Input material: blood. All receptors come from a male donor with acne.

The rearrangement uses TRBV15 and TRBJ2-3; TRBD1 agrees at 10 bases. V lost 2 bases to trimming and J lost 1 base; unmatched junction nucleotides: 3. CDR3 size: 16 residues. The germline CDR1 and CDR2 sequences are LNHNV and YYDKDF (reference sequence). The CDR3 protein is CATSRPGTGGTDTQYF. The DNA of the CDR3 is TGTGCCACCAGCAGACCCGGGACAGGGGGCACAGATACGCAGTATTTT.

In the case of this clonotype: At one end, the junction sequence differs from germline, possibly due to a read error. The rearrangement joins TRBV7-2 to TRBJ2-5; TRBD2 might be the D (11 bases). CDR1 is SGHTA and CDR2 is FQGNSA in the germline V gene. This CDR3 region has 14 residues. DNA of the CDR3: TGTGCCAGCAGGTCGACAGGGGGCTTAGCGGGAGGGCACTTC. Translation: CASRSTGGLAGGHF. Looking up the rest from reference TRBV7-2 and TRBJ2-5 gives the full variable domain: GAGVSQSPSNKVTEKGKDVELRCDPISGHTALYWYRQSLGQGLEFLIYFQGNSAPDKSGLPSDRFSAERTGGSVSTLTIQRTQQEDSAVYLCASRSTGGLAGGHFGPGTRLLVL.

Relative to its sample, this clonotype is medium-sized. The chain is built from TRBV2 and TRBJ1-1, with D unclear. CDR1 and CDR2 from the germline V gene are SNHLY and FYNNEI. The CDR3 spans 13 residues. Deletions cut 4 bases from V and 1 base from J, with 7 bases between. As DNA, the CDR3 is TGTGCCAGCAGTGGGGCTAGGAACACTGAAGCTTTCTTT. Its translation is CASSGARNTEAFF.

The CDR3 is CSARGTGTQETQYF. In DNA form, the CDR3 reads TGCAGTGCTAGAGGGACAGGGACCCAAGAGACCCAGTACTTC. The V and J genes are TRBV20-1 and TRBJ2-5; 8 bases are a match to TRBD1. V gave up 1 base and J gave up 1 base; unmatched junction bases: 2. Germline CDR1 is DFQATT and CDR2 is SNEGSKA (reference sequence). The CDR3 has 14 residues.

The CDR3: CASSQGQGAGGELFF. DNA of the CDR3: TGTGCCAGCAGCCAAGGACAGGGGGCAGGGGGGGAGCTGTTTTTT. The chain uses TRBV12-3 or TRBV12-4 and TRBJ2-2; 11 bases map to TRBD1. CDR3 size: 15 residues. Losses at the gene ends were 6 bases for V and 8 bases for J; bases not matched to a gene: 8.

This clonotype turned up a few times. The gene calls are TRBV20-1 and TRBJ2-7; D might be TRBD1 (6 bases). This CDR3 spans 12 amino acids. Germline V CDR1 and CDR2: DFQATT, SNEGSKA (reference sequence). Trimming stripped 2 bases from V and 5 bases from J, with 10 bases between. CDR3 amino acids: CSARQGKNEQYF. The CDR3 DNA reads as TGCAGTGCTAGACAGGGGAAGAACGAGCAGTACTTC.

With respect to this clonotype: One end of the junction is discordant with germline, which a read error may explain. Written as DNA, the CDR3 is TGTGCCAGCACGGCAGGCCACCCCTCCAACGAGCAGTACTTC. The encoded protein is CASTAGHPSNEQYF. This chain links TRBV7-2 with TRBJ2-7; D call uncertain. The CDR3 loop spans 14 amino acids. Germline V CDR1 and CDR2: SGHTA, FQGNSA.

The CDR3 DNA sequence: TGTGCCAGCAGTAGTTCTATCTCAGGGGAGACCCAGTACTTC. As protein: CASSSSISGETQYF. V gene TRBV28 combines with J gene TRBJ2-5; D is perhaps TRBD1 (5 bases). Per germline, CDR1 MDHEN and CDR2 SYDVKM. V shed 5 bases and J shed 5 bases, with 15 bases lying between them. This CDR3 contains 14 residues.

This chain joins TRBV25-1 and TRBJ2-7; 10 bases match TRBD1. Looked up from germline, CDR1 is MGHDK and CDR2 is SYGVNS. CDR3 length: 16 residues. V lost 8 bases and J lost 6; bases outside the gene matches: 16. Here the CDR3 DNA reads TGTGCCAGCTCACTAGATCGGGGGACAGGGGTAGCCGAGCAGTACTTC. This sequence encodes CASSLDRGTGVAEQYF.

This chain uses TRBV6-5 with TRBJ1-2; D is undetermined. This CDR3 has 12 residues. V lost 6 bases to trimming and J lost 4 bases, with 9 bases between them. Germline-derived CDR1 and CDR2 are MNHEY and SVGAGI. In DNA, the CDR3 is TGTGCCAGCAGCTCAGGTGGCTATGGCTACACCTTC. Translated, it gives CASSSGGYGYTF.

This clonotype was observed once. A much larger clone differs from this one at a single base, so this may be a read error. The genes are TRBV6-5 and TRBJ2-1; TRBD2 is a possible D gene (5 bases). This CDR3 spans 15 amino acids. Germline assignment: CDR1 MNHEY and CDR2 SVGAGI. CDR3 nucleotide sequence: TGTGCCTGCAGCCCACGGGGAGCGGACTACAATGAGCAGTTCTTC. Translation: CACSPRGADYNEQFF.

Details on this clonotype: Compared with germline, one end of the junction differs, possibly owing to a read error. The V gene is TRBV29-1, the J gene TRBJ1-3; D ambiguous. The CDR3 has 13 residues. Germline values: CDR1 SQVTM, CDR2 ANQGSEA. The DNA of the CDR3 is TGTAGCGCCGAGATGGATTCTGGAAACACCGTATATTTT. Amino acid sequence: CSAEMDSGNTVYF.

This rearrangement joins TRBV20-1 to TRBJ2-7; 10 nucleotides match TRBD2. CDR1 and CDR2 (germline): DFQATT, SNEGSKA (reference sequence). CDR3 size: 14 residues. V lost 5 bases, J lost 0 bases, and 4 bases stayed unmatched. The CDR3 coding sequence is TGCAGTGCTTTTCGGACTAGCGGCTCCTACGAGCAGTACTTC. Translated, it gives CSAFRTSGSYEQYF.

The chain recombines TRBV5-6 with TRBJ1-1; TRBD1 might be the D (6 bases). The CDR3 runs 14 residues. Germline V gene lookup returns CDR1 SGHDT and CDR2 YYEEEE. Trimming stripped 2 bases from V and 4 bases from J, with 12 bases between. In nucleotides, the CDR3 is TGTGCCAGCAGCTTAGCAGGGGTGAGCACTGAAGCTTTCTTT. This gives the protein CASSLAGVSTEAFF.

This clonotype came up many times. The chain combines TRBV2 with TRBJ1-4; tentative D call: TRBD1 (6 bases). V shed 8 bases and J shed 6 bases, with 13 bases lying between them. Germline CDR1 SNHLY, CDR2 FYNNEI. The CDR3 runs to 13 residues. The CDR3 sequence: CASARGSHEKLFF. CDR3 in DNA: TGTGCCAGCGCCAGGGGAAGTCATGAAAAACTGTTTTTT.

The rearrangement joins TRBV5-1 to TRBJ2-1; a weak D match, TRBD1 (5 bases). This CDR3 region has 14 residues. The ends were cut back, 4 bases at V and 6 bases at J, with 14 bases in the middle. The V gene's germline CDR1 is SGHRS and CDR2 YFSETQ. The CDR3 loop reads CASSGQGSSNEQFF. The CDR3 DNA is TGCGCCAGCAGCGGTCAGGGTTCGAGCAATGAGCAGTTCTTC.

This clonotype was counted between two and nine times. The rearrangement joins TRBV12-3 or TRBV12-4 to TRBJ1-1; possibly TRBD1 for D (5 bases). The CDR3 covers 16 residues. V lost 8 bases and J lost 2, with 21 bases in between. Here the CDR3 DNA reads TGTGCCAGCGCCCCCGGGGGAGGTCTTTATAACACTGAAGCTTTCTTT. Its translation: CASAPGGGLYNTEAFF.

The chain has TRBV2 and TRBJ1-2; 8 bases map to TRBD1. CDR3 length equals 10 residues. Germline trimming cut 9 bases from V and 9 bases from J; bases unmatched to any gene: 3. Germline values: CDR1 SNHLY, CDR2 FYNNEI. The CDR3 region has the DNA TGTGCCAGTGGACAGGGTAGCTACACCTTC. Encoded protein: CASGQGSYTF. The full variable domain, completed using reference TRBV2 and TRBJ1-2, is EPEVTQTPSHQVTQMGQEVILRCVPISNHLYFYWYRQILGQKVEFLVSFYNNEISEKSEIFDDQFSVERPDGSNFTLKIRSTKLEDSAMYFCASGQGSYTFGSGTRLTVV.